These 27 T cell receptor beta chains came from one sample sequenced in a study of blood T cell repertoires in COVID-19. TCRdb's copy holds only in-frame clones and misses some; the assay was immunoSEQ multiplex PCR. This sample has approximately 93,000 clones, with around two thirds found just once. Sequences were obtained from peripheral blood. All receptors derive from a man aged 65 to 85 with COVID-19, enrolled during active disease.

This sequence joins TRBV30 and TRBJ2-5, with unresolved D. The CDR3 spans 10 residues. Germline CDR1 and CDR2: GTSNPN and SVGIG (reference sequence). V was trimmed by 2 bases and J by 7 bases, leaving 5 bases between them. The CDR3 region has the DNA TGTGCCTGGAGTACTGGGACCCAGTACTTC. Its translation: CAWSTGTQYF.

This chain joins TRBV7-8 and TRBJ1-4; TRBD1 agrees at 9 bases. V dropped 4 bases and J dropped 7; count of bases not matched to a gene: 13. The CDR3 is 17 amino acids. Germline lookup yields CDR1 SGHVS and CDR2 FQNEAQ. The CDR3 nucleotides are TGTGCCAGCAGCTCCGTCCCGGGACAGGGAGGGGGTGAAAAACTGTTTTTT. It translates to CASSSVPGQGGGEKLFF.

This clone showed up just once. This chain links TRBV9 with TRBJ1-2, with D hard to call. Germline V lookup: CDR1 SGDLS, CDR2 YYNGEE. Trimming removed 0 bases at V and 6 bases at J, with 9 bases between. The CDR3 contains 13 residues. The DNA of the CDR3 is TGTGCCAGCAGCGTAGATGGAGGGAATGGCTACACCTTC. Translating gives CASSVDGGNGYTF.

The chain employs TRBV19 and TRBJ2-5; a weak D match, TRBD2 (6 bases). The germline CDR1 and CDR2 sequences are LNHDA and SQIVND (reference sequence). With 3 bases removed from V and 4 bases from J, the gap between germline ends came to 15 bases. This CDR3 comprises 15 residues. The CDR3 DNA reads TGTGCCAGTAGTATCGGCAACCGGGGAGGAGAGACCCAGTACTTC. Its protein is CASSIGNRGGETQYF.

The chain joins TRBV7-2 to TRBJ2-5; possible D gene TRBD2, 6 bases. This CDR3 comprises 15 residues. Trimming stripped 1 base from V and 5 bases from J, with 14 bases between. The V gene's germline CDR1 is SGHTA and CDR2 FQGNSA. In nucleotides, the CDR3 is TGTGCCAGCAGCTTAGGAGCCCCCGGGGGTGAGACCCAGTACTTC. This sequence encodes CASSLGAPGGETQYF.

This chain's CDR3 is CASSGRDRWETQYF. The CDR3 nucleotides are TGTGCCAGTAGTGGCCGGGACAGGTGGGAGACCCAGTACTTC. This chain uses TRBV19 with TRBJ2-5, with 8 bases matching TRBD1. Germline V gene data show CDR1 as LNHDA and CDR2 as SQIVND (reference sequence). The CDR3 totals 14 residues. Trimming removed 5 bases from V and 5 bases from J; junction bases left unmatched: 7.

This clone was recorded only once. This CDR3 is CASSETGTHGYTF. In DNA form, the CDR3 reads TGCGCCAGCAGTGAGACAGGGACCCATGGCTACACCTTC. The genes are TRBV5-1 and TRBJ1-2, with TRBD1 matching over 7 bases. J was trimmed by 6 bases and V by 5 bases; bases with no gene match: 7. The CDR3 consists of 13 residues. Germline V CDR1 and CDR2: SGHRS, YFSETQ.

The chain joins TRBV9 to TRBJ1-3, with D tentatively TRBD1 (5 bases). V lost 0 bases to trimming and J lost 4 bases, with 20 bases between them. This CDR3 contains 18 residues. Germline assignment: CDR1 SGDLS and CDR2 YYNGEE. The CDR3 nucleotides are TGTGCCAGCAGCGTAGAAGCCAGGACATCGAATTTCGGAAACACCATATATTTT. This sequence encodes CASSVEARTSNFGNTIYF. The entire variable domain, with the rest obtained from reference TRBV9 and TRBJ1-3, is as follows: DSGVTQTPKHLITATGQRVTLRCSPRSGDLSVYWYQQSLDQGLQFLIQYYNGEERAKGNILERFSAQQFPDLHSELNLSSLELGDSALYFCASSVEARTSNFGNTIYFGEGSWLTVV.

V is TRBV7-6 and J is TRBJ2-6; tentatively, D is TRBD1 (6 bases). The germline V gene encodes CDR1 SGHVS and CDR2 FNYEAQ. Between the trimmed V and J ends, which lost 5 bases and 0 bases, there was a span of 17 bases. CDR3 length equals 18 residues. The CDR3 protein is CASSIGAGVLSGANVLTF. CDR3 bases: TGTGCCAGCAGCATAGGGGCAGGGGTCCTCTCTGGGGCCAACGTCCTGACTTTC.

The chain links TRBV29-1 to TRBJ1-2, with D maybe TRBD1 (6 bases). Per the germline V gene, CDR1 is SQVTM and CDR2 is ANQGSEA. V was pared by 5 bases and J by 4 bases, with 11 bases between. This CDR3 has 12 amino acids. The CDR3 spells CSVIQGSYGYTF. The CDR3 DNA reads as TGCAGCGTTATACAGGGTAGCTATGGCTACACCTTC.

The rearrangement uses TRBV5-4 and TRBJ2-3; 9 bases match TRBD2. There are 15 residues in the CDR3. CDR1 is SGHNT and CDR2 is YYREEE in the germline V gene (reference sequence). Germline trimming cut 1 base from V and 6 bases from J; bases unmatched to any gene: 6. The CDR3 loop is CASSLSGRPQDTQYF. In nucleotides, the CDR3 is TGTGCCAGCAGCTTGAGCGGGAGGCCCCAGGATACGCAGTATTTT. The complete variable domain, with remaining parts taken from reference TRBV5-4 and TRBJ2-3, reads ETGVTQSPTHLIKTRGQQVTLRCSSQSGHNTVSWYQQALGQGPQFIFQYYREEENGRGNFPPRFSGLQFPNYSSELNVNALELDDSALYLCASSLSGRPQDTQYFGPGTRLTVL.

V usage is TRBV7-2 and J usage is TRBJ2-7, with 9 bases fitting TRBD2. The CDR3 covers 15 residues. The V and J ends lost 2 bases and 4 bases, in that order; junction bases with no gene match: 6. Germline lookup yields CDR1 SGHTA and CDR2 FQGNSA. The CDR3 protein is CASSLHETSGYEQYF. The CDR3, as DNA: TGTGCCAGCAGCTTACATGAGACTAGCGGTTACGAGCAGTACTTC.

The chain joins TRBV7-3 to TRBJ2-1; D is possibly TRBD2 (5 bases). CDR3 length: 15 residues. CDR1 is SGHTA, CDR2 FQGTGA, per germline. V was shortened by 1 base and J by 2 bases, with 9 bases between the two germline ends. The CDR3 here is CASSLSSAAYNEQFF. The CDR3 nucleotides read TGTGCCAGCAGCTTAAGTTCAGCGGCCTACAATGAGCAGTTCTTC.

CDR3 in DNA: TGTGCCAGCAGAGGCAGGGCGGACACTGAAGCTTTCTTT. Its translation: CASRGRADTEAFF. The J gene is TRBJ1-1, the V gene TRBV27, with D maybe TRBD1 (5 bases). Trimming removed 6 bases at V and 3 bases at J, with 11 bases between. Per germline, CDR1 MNHEY and CDR2 SMNVEV (reference sequence). This CDR3 spans 13 amino acids.

This rearrangement joins TRBV19 to TRBJ1-4; D call uncertain. The CDR3 covers 14 residues. The V gene's germline CDR1 is LNHDA and CDR2 SQIVND (reference sequence). V gave up 3 bases and J gave up 4 bases, with 9 bases separating them. CDR3 coding DNA: TGTGCCAGTAGTATTGAACGGTATAATGAAAAACTGTTTTTT. Protein: CASSIERYNEKLFF.

In its sample, this clone was seen many times. The V and J genes are TRBV7-9 and TRBJ1-2, with 8 bases aligning to TRBD1. CDR3 length equals 15 residues. The ends lost 5 bases at V and 5 bases at J; junction bases unmatched: 10. CDR1 and CDR2 (germline): SEHNR, FQNEAQ (reference sequence). For the CDR3, the DNA is TGTGCCAGCAGCGGGCGGAGGGACAGGCCTTATGGCTACACCTTC. Translating it yields CASSGRRDRPYGYTF.

This clone was seen more than once but under ten times. The chain joins TRBV11-3 to TRBJ2-1; the D is unclear. Germline V gene sequence: CDR1 SGHNT, CDR2 YENEEA. The CDR3 loop spans 16 amino acids. V was shortened by 2 bases and J by 3 bases, with 14 bases between the two germline ends. CDR3 in DNA: TGTGCCAGCAGCTTATTCACCGAAGTCGGCTACAATGAGCAGTTCTTC. Translated: CASSLFTEVGYNEQFF.

The rearrangement joins TRBV7-2 to TRBJ1-3; 8 bases are shared with TRBD1. The CDR3 loop spans 13 amino acids. V lost 3 bases to trimming and J lost 5 bases; unmatched junction nucleotides: 0. From germline, CDR1 is SGHTA and CDR2 FQGNSA. The DNA for the CDR3 is TGTGCCAGCAGCTTCAGGGGGCGAAACACCATATATTTT. It translates to CASSFRGRNTIYF.

The rearrangement joins TRBV5-1 to TRBJ1-1; D not certain. This CDR3 has 14 amino acids. Per germline, CDR1 SGHRS and CDR2 YFSETQ. Trimming shortened V by 1 base and J by 4 bases, and 11 bases separated the two germline ends. DNA of the CDR3: TGCGCCAGCAGCTTGCAAGGAGGGATCACTGAAGCTTTCTTT. Amino acids: CASSLQGGITEAFF.

This chain joins TRBV3-1 (or the pseudogene TRBV3-2) and TRBJ2-2; 7 bases agree with TRBD2. The trim removed 5 bases at V and 3 bases at J, leaving 6 bases unmatched. Germline V gene sequence: CDR1 LGHDT, CDR2 YNNKEL (reference sequence). The CDR3 length is 15 residues. The DNA for the CDR3 is TGTGCCAGCAGCGGCGGGAGAGGTTACACCGGGGAGCTGTTTTTT. It translates to CASSGGRGYTGELFF.

The gene calls are TRBV4-2 and TRBJ2-2; D gene unclear. This CDR3 is 12 amino acids long. Germline CDR1 is LGHNA and CDR2 is YNFKEQ. Trimming left V 3 bases short and J 7 bases short, with 6 bases between. This CDR3 is CASSHRNGELFF. The CDR3 DNA follows: TGTGCCAGCAGCCACCGTAACGGGGAGCTGTTTTTT.

The J gene is TRBJ2-1, the V gene TRBV15; the match to TRBD2 covers 15 bases. V shed 0 bases, J shed 7 bases, and the junction held 4 bases outside the gene matches. This CDR3 contains 17 residues. Germline assignment: CDR1 LNHNV and CDR2 YYDKDF (reference sequence). This CDR3 is CATSREAGTSGRNEQFF. In DNA, the CDR3 is TGTGCCACCAGCAGAGAAGCCGGGACTAGCGGGAGGAATGAGCAGTTCTTC. The full variable domain, in which reference TRBV15 and TRBJ2-1 provide the parts outside the CDR3, is DAMVIQNPRYQVTQFGKPVTLSCSQTLNHNVMYWYQQKSSQAPKLLFHYYDKDFNNEADTPDNFQSRRPNTSFCFLDIRSPGLGDTAMYLCATSREAGTSGRNEQFFGPGTRLTVL.

The chain is built from TRBV7-6 and TRBJ2-5; a possible D gene is TRBD2 (5 bases). The length of the CDR3 is 13 residues. Trimming stripped 2 bases from V and 5 bases from J, with 9 bases between. Germline lookup yields CDR1 SGHVS and CDR2 FNYEAQ. CDR3 in amino acids: CASSLRGTETQYF. DNA for the CDR3: TGTGCCAGCAGCTTACGGGGTACGGAGACCCAGTACTTC. The variable domain in full, completed from reference TRBV7-6 and TRBJ2-5, reads GAGVSQSPRYKVTKRGQDVALRCDPISGHVSLYWYRQALGQGPEFLTYFNYEAQQDKSGLPNDRFSAERPEGSISTLTIQRTEQRDSAMYRCASSLRGTETQYFGPGTRLLVL.

The chain recombines TRBV2 with TRBJ1-6, with D possibly matching TRBD1 (6 bases). Trimming removed 3 bases from V and 7 bases from J, with 10 bases in between. The CDR3 sequence is 14 residues long. CDR1 SNHLY and CDR2 FYNNEI come from the germline V gene. CDR3 amino acids: CASSDRTENSPLHF. The CDR3 DNA follows: TGTGCCAGCAGTGACCGGACAGAGAATTCACCCCTCCACTTT.

J is TRBJ1-4 and V is TRBV7-9, with a weak D call TRBD1 (6 bases). This CDR3 comprises 14 residues. V dropped 0 bases and J dropped 5 bases, with 7 bases sitting between them. Per germline, CDR1 SEHNR and CDR2 FQNEAQ (reference sequence). CDR3 protein: CASSLATGNEKLFF. DNA of the CDR3: TGTGCCAGCAGCTTAGCAACAGGGAATGAAAAACTGTTTTTT.

The rearrangement links TRBV9 to TRBJ1-5, with D uncertain. The CDR3 has 15 residues. Between the trimmed V and J ends, which lost 3 bases and 0 bases, there was a span of 10 bases. The germline CDR1 and CDR2 sequences are SGDLS and YYNGEE. The CDR3 DNA follows: TGTGCCAGCAGCGGGGGAGGGAATAGCAATCAGCCCCAGCATTTT. It translates to CASSGGGNSNQPQHF.

CDR3 residues: CASSFPGTVTEAFF. As DNA, the CDR3 is TGTGCCAGCAGTTTCCCCGGGACAGTCACTGAAGCTTTCTTT. The rearrangement joins TRBV28 to TRBJ1-1; the match to TRBD1 covers 7 bases. CDR3 length: 14 amino acids. V was pared by 3 bases and J by 4 bases, with 5 bases of the junction left unmatched. The germline V gene encodes CDR1 MDHEN and CDR2 SYDVKM.